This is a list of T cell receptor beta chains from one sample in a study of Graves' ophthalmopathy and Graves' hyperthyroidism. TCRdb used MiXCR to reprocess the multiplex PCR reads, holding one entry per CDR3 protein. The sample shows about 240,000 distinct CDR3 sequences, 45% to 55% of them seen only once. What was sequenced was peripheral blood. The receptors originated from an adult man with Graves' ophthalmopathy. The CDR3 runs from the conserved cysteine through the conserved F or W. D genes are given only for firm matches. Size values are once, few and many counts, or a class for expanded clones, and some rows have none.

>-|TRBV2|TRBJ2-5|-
TGTGCCAGCAATATGTTGGAGTCGGGAGAGACCCAGTACTTC
CASNMLESGETQYF
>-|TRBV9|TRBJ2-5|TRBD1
TGTGCCAGCAGCCCCACCGGACAGGGGTCGACGAAGTACTTC
CASSPTGQGSTKYF
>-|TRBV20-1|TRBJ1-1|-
TGCAGAGCCCAGGGTCCAATGAACACTGAAGCTTTCTTT
CRAQGPMNTEAFF
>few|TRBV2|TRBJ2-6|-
TGTGCCAGCAGTGGGTGGGGTGGGGCCAACGTCCTGACTTTC
CASSGWGGANVLTF
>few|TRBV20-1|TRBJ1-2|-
TGCAGTGCTAGAGATCGGGGCCCTGGACCTGGCTACACCTTC
CSARDRGPGPGYTF
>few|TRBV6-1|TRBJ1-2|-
TGTGCCAGCAGTTACGGGCGAGACTATGGCTACACCTTC
CASSYGRDYGYTF
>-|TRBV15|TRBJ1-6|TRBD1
TGTGCCACCAGCAGGCGAGAAGGACAGGGGAATTCACCCCTCCACTTT
CATSRREGQGNSPLHF
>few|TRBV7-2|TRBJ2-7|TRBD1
TGTGCCAGCAGCCCTCGGTCGGGACAGCCCTACGAGCAGTACTTC
CASSPRSGQPYEQYF
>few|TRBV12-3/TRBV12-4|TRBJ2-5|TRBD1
TGTGCCAGCAGTCCGGGACAGGGGTTTGAGCAGACCCAGTACTTC
CASSPGQGFEQTQYF
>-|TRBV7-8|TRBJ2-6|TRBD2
TGTGCCAGCAGCCCCTGGACTAGCGGGGGGAGCTCTGGGGCCAACGTCCTGACTTTC
CASSPWTSGGSSGANVLTF
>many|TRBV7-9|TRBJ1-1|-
TGTGCCAGCAGCTTAGAACTTGGGACTGGGGCTTTCTTT
CASSLELGTGAFF
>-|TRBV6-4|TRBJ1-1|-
TGTGCCAGCACAAGAGGCACTGAAGCTTTCTTT
CASTRGTEAFF
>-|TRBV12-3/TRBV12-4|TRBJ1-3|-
TGTGCCAGCAGTTTAGGGGACTCTGGAAACACCATATATTTT
CASSLGDSGNTIYF
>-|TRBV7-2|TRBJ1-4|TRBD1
TGTGCCAGCAGCCTGACAGGGGTGGCTGAAAAACTGTTTTTT
CASSLTGVAEKLFF
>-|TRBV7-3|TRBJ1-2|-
TGTGCCAGCAGCTTACAGAGCGGGGGGCCCTATGGCTACACCTTC
CASSLQSGGPYGYTF
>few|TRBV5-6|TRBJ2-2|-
TGTGCCAGCAGCTTGGCGCCCAACGGTGAGCTGTTTTTT
CASSLAPNGELFF
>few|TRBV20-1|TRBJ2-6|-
TGCAGTTCGACCGACTCTGGGGCCAACGTCCTGACTTTC
CSSTDSGANVLTF
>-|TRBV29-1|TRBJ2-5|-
TGCAGCGTTGCGATCGGGCTAGGAGGGAAAGAGACCCAGTACTTC
CSVAIGLGGKETQYF